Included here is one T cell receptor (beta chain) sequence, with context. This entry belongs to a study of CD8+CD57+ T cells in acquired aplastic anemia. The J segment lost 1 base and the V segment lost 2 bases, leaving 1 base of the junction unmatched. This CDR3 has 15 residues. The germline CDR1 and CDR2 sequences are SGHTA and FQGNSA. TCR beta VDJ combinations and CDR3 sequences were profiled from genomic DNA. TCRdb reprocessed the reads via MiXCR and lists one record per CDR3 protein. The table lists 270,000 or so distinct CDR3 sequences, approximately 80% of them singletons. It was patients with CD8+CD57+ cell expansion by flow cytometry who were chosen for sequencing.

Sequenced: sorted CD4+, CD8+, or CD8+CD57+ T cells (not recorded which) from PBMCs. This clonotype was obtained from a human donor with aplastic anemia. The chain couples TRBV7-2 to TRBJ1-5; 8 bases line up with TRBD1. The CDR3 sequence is CASSLRTGSNQPQHF. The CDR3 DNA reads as TGTGCCAGCAGCTTACGGACAGGGAGCAATCAGCCCCAGCATTTT.